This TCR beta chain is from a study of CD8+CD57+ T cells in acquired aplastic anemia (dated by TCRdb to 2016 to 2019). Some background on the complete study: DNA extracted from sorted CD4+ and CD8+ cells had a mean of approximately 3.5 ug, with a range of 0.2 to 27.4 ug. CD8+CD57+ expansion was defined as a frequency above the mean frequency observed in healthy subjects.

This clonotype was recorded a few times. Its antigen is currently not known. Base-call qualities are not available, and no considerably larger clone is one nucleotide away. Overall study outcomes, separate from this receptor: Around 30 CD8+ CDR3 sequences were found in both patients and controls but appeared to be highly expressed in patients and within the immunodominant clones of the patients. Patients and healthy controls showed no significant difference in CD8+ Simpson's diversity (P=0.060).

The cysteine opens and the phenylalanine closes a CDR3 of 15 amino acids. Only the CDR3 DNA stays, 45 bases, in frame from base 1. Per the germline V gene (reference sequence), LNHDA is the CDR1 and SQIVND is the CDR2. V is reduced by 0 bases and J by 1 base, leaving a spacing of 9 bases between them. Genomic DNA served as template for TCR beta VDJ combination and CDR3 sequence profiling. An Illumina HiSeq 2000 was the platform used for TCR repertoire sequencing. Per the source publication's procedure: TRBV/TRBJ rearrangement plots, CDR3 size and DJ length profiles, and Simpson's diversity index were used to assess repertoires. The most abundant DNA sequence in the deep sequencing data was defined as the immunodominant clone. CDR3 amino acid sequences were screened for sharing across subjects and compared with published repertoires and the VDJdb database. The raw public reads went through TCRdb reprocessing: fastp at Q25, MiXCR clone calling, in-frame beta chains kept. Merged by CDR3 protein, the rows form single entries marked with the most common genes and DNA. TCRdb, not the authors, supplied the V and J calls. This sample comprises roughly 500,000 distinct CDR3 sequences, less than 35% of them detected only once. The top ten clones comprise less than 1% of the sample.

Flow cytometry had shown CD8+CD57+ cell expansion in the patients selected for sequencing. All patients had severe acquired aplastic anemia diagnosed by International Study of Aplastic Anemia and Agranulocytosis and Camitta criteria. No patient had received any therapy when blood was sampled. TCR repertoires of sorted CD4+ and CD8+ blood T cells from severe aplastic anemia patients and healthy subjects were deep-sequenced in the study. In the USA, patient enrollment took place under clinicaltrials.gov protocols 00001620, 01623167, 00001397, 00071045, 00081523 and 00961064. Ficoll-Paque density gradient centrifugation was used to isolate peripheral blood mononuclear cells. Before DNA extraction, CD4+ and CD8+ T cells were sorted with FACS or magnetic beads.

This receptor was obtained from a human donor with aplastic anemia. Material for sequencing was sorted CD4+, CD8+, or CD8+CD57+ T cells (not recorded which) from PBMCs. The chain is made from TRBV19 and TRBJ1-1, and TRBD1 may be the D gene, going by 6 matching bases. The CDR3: CASSIDTGPNTEAFF. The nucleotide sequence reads TGTGCCAGTAGTATAGATACAGGGCCGAACACTGAAGCTTTCTTT.